One sample yielded the 16 T cell receptor beta chains listed below, sequenced in a study of blood T cell repertoires in COVID-19. TCRdb keeps only in-frame clones here, not all; method: immunoSEQ multiplex PCR. The repertoire includes 110,000 or so clones, 70% to 90% of them detected once, and 15% to 20% sits in the top ten. Sequencing was carried out using peripheral blood. All receptors come from a woman aged 60 to 75 with acute or convalescent COVID-19.

The rearrangement joins TRBV4-1 to TRBJ2-1, with D maybe TRBD2 (6 bases). Germline V gives CDR1 MGHRA, CDR2 YSYEKL. V lost 0 bases, J lost 13 bases, and 16 bases lay in between. The CDR3 is 14 residues long. The CDR3 region has the DNA TGCGCCAGCAGCCAAGAGGGGAGGTACGGGAGTCAGTTCTTC. It is translated as CASSQEGRYGSQFF.

This clone was seen only a few times. The chain joins TRBV24-1 to TRBJ2-5, with D possibly TRBD2 on 6 matching bases. The CDR3 extends over 15 amino acids. Germline lookup yields CDR1 KGHDR and CDR2 SFDVKD. Trimming took off 1 base at V and 2 bases at J, with 10 bases between the two ends. The CDR3: CATSDLNGGQETQYF. The CDR3 DNA is TGTGCCACCAGTGATTTAAACGGGGGACAAGAGACCCAGTACTTC.

The J gene is TRBJ1-2, the V gene TRBV29-1; 7 bases map to TRBD1. Per the germline V gene, CDR1 is SQVTM and CDR2 is ANQGSEA. Unmatched junction bases numbered 10, after V lost 7 bases and J lost 5 bases. The CDR3 contains 13 residues. The CDR3 DNA sequence: TGCAGCGCTATGGAGGGGGCTGGTTATGGCTACACCTTC. This sequence encodes CSAMEGAGYGYTF.

J is TRBJ1-2 and V is TRBV24-1; D is perhaps TRBD1 (6 bases). V lost 3 bases and J lost 2, with 12 bases in between. This CDR3 comprises 15 residues. Germline V gives CDR1 KGHDR, CDR2 SFDVKD. CDR3 DNA sequence: TGTGCCACCAGTGATCTGCGAGGGGGAAACTATGGCTACACCTTC. It encodes CATSDLRGGNYGYTF.

The V gene is TRBV4-1, the J gene TRBJ2-5, with 15 positions matching TRBD2. Germline V gene sequence: CDR1 MGHRA, CDR2 YSYEKL. The CDR3 has 16 amino acids. Trimming took 1 base from V and 5 from J; bases not matched to a gene: 2. The CDR3 sequence: CASSQGTSGGEETQYF. In DNA, the CDR3 is TGCGCCAGCAGCCAAGGGACTAGCGGGGGGGAGGAGACCCAGTACTTC.

CDR3 sequence (DNA): TGTGCCAGTAAACTAGCGGGAGGGATGGGCACCGGGGAGCTGTTTTTT. Encoded protein: CASKLAGGMGTGELFF. The chain carries TRBV19 and TRBJ2-2, with 13 bases identical to TRBD2. The CDR3 has 16 residues. Germline V lookup: CDR1 LNHDA, CDR2 SQIVND (reference sequence). After removal of 7 bases from V and 4 bases from J, the junction contained 6 bases not matched to a gene.

The chain has TRBV18 and TRBJ1-3; D unresolved. The CDR3 is 14 amino acids. With 6 bases removed from V and 1 base from J, the gap between germline ends came to 10 bases. Germline V gene lookup returns CDR1 KGHSH and CDR2 LQKENI. CDR3 sequence: CASSGGGSGNTIYF. CDR3 in DNA: TGTGCCAGCTCTGGCGGAGGTTCTGGAAACACCATATATTTT. Full variable domain (rest looked up from reference TRBV18 and TRBJ1-3): NAGVMQNPRHLVRRRGQEARLRCSPMKGHSHVYWYRQLPEEGLKFMVYLQKENIIDESGMPKERFSAEFPKEGPSILRIQQVVRGDSAAYFCASSGGGSGNTIYFGEGSWLTVV.

The chain has TRBV28 and TRBJ1-2; the D gene is possibly TRBD1 (6 bases). This CDR3 has 15 amino acids. The germline gives CDR1 MDHEN, CDR2 SYDVKM. V was pared by 5 bases and J by 9 bases, with 22 bases between. CDR3 sequence: CASSHPRAGVLSYTF. CDR3 DNA: TGTGCCAGCAGTCACCCACGGGCAGGGGTTTTGAGCTACACCTTC.

The J gene is TRBJ1-1, the V gene TRBV3-1 (or the pseudogene TRBV3-2), with TRBD1 identical over 7 bases. The CDR3 spans 14 residues. V lost 2 bases, J lost 4 bases, and 4 bases stayed unmatched. Per germline, CDR1 LGHDT and CDR2 YNNKEL (reference sequence). In nucleotides, the CDR3 is TGTGCCAGCAGCCAACTAGGGGGCCGCACTGAAGCTTTCTTT. This encodes CASSQLGGRTEAFF.

The rearrangement uses TRBV20-1 and TRBJ1-1, with D maybe TRBD1 (5 bases). CDR1 and CDR2 (germline): DFQATT, SNEGSKA (reference sequence). Trimming took off 6 bases at V and 8 bases at J, with 13 bases between the two ends. The CDR3 sequence is 11 residues long. CDR3 coding DNA: TGCAGTGCACCTAAACAGGTAGAAGCTTTCTTT. It specifies CSAPKQVEAFF.

This clone was observed once. This chain connects TRBV4-1 to TRBJ1-1, with 7 bases matching TRBD1. V shed 0 bases and J 1 base; nucleotides not matched to a gene: 5. Germline CDR1 and CDR2: MGHRA and YSYEKL. The CDR3 spans 16 residues. CDR3 protein: CASSQDGGTANTEAFF. The CDR3 DNA reads as TGCGCCAGCAGCCAAGACGGAGGGACAGCGAACACTGAAGCTTTCTTT.

V is TRBV25-1 and J is TRBJ2-3; no definite D call. The CDR3 covers 12 residues. Germline V gives CDR1 MGHDK, CDR2 SYGVNS. V lost 6 bases and J 5 bases, leaving 9 bases between the germline ends. CDR3 DNA sequence: TGTGCCAGCAGCTCAACTGGAGATACGCAGTATTTT. Its protein product is CASSSTGDTQYF.

As to this clone: Other DNA sequences in this sample translate to the same CDR3. V is TRBV5-6 and J is TRBJ1-2; D is possibly TRBD1 (6 bases). The V end lost 4 bases, the J end lost 3 bases, and 10 bases lay between the germline ends. Germline-derived CDR1 and CDR2 are SGHDT and YYEEEE. The CDR3 has 13 amino acids. CDR3 coding DNA: TGTGCCAGCAGCCCACAGGGTGACTATGGCTACACCTTC. Protein: CASSPQGDYGYTF.

The chain links TRBV6-5 to TRBJ2-7; D ambiguous. The CDR3 runs to 11 residues. Trimming cost V 7 bases and J 3 bases, with 7 bases left between them. Germline lookup yields CDR1 MNHEY and CDR2 SVGAGI. For the CDR3, the DNA is TGTGCCAGCAAGGCAGGCTACGAGCAGTACTTC. This encodes CASKAGYEQYF.

The CDR3 region is CATSDLKEGRKASDTQYF. The DNA for the CDR3 is TGTGCCACCAGTGATTTAAAGGAAGGCAGAAAAGCGTCAGATACGCAGTATTTT. This chain links TRBV24-1 with TRBJ2-3, with D unresolved. The CDR3 sequence is 18 residues long. Deletions cut 1 base from V and 4 bases from J, with 20 bases between. Germline V gene sequence: CDR1 KGHDR, CDR2 SFDVKD.

V is TRBV19 and J is TRBJ1-5; tentative D call: TRBD1 (6 bases). This CDR3 has 12 amino acids. Germline V gene lookup returns CDR1 LNHDA and CDR2 SQIVND (reference sequence). V lost 6 bases and J lost 5, with 8 bases in between. In DNA form, the CDR3 reads TGTGCCAGTAGAAGACAGGATCAGCCCCAGCATTTT. Protein sequence: CASRRQDQPQHF.